A selection of T cell receptor beta chains follows, all from one sample in a study of vaccination and CD4 T cells after COVID-19. TCRdb processed the PCR reads anew with MiXCR; each CDR3 protein has one entry. The table includes some 15,000 distinct CDR3 sequences, approximately 70% detected once. Which antigens these TCRs recognize remains unknown. The sequenced sample was CD4+ T cells from blood, cultured in vitro. These receptor sequences come from a human donor who had recovered from COVID-19. Each CDR3 is given with its conserved first and last residue. A row's size may be missing; if present it is once, few, many or a size class.

clone size,J gene,V gene,CDR3 protein
-,TRBJ2-1,TRBV7-2,CASSSLAGGSNEQFF
few,TRBJ2-3,TRBV20-1,CSASSPDTQYF
-,TRBJ1-6,TRBV2,CARSQDTNSPLHF
-,TRBJ2-1,TRBV7-6,CASSSGGEQFF
-,TRBJ1-5,TRBV18,CASSPGQGYQPQHF
-,TRBJ1-6,TRBV6-1,CASSDRNSPLHF
-,TRBJ2-7,TRBV20-1,CSALPGSRHEQYF
-,TRBJ2-3,TRBV19,CASSIEGQGGTDTQYF
once,TRBJ2-5,TRBV23-1,CASRPNRVRGQETQYF
-,TRBJ2-7,TRBV7-2,CASSPLTDYEQYF
-,TRBJ1-2,TRBV6-1,CASTRTGQGGGYTF
-,TRBJ1-5,TRBV19,CASSIRQGVDQPQHF
-,TRBJ2-5,TRBV27,CASSHLPWADREGVRTQYF
-,TRBJ1-2,TRBV25-1,CASSESPGNYGYTF
-,TRBJ1-5,TRBV27,CASGPVQGGPQHF
-,TRBJ2-2,TRBV2,CASSTTANTGELFF
-,TRBJ2-5,TRBV5-4,CASSPEAGLAGGLETQYF
-,TRBJ1-1,TRBV27,CASSLKGAMNTEAFF
few,TRBJ2-2,TRBV24-1,CATSDPSIESTGELFF
-,TRBJ1-5,TRBV6-5,CASSYDGNQPQHF
-,TRBJ2-2,TRBV18,CASSPGRDTGELFF
-,TRBJ1-5,TRBV6-2/TRBV6-3,CASSYSKFQGGQPQHF
-,TRBJ1-1,TRBV19,CASRGMMNTEAFF
-,TRBJ2-3,TRBV7-2,CASSLVGATDTQYF
few,TRBJ1-5,TRBV27,CASGRGLGGNQPQHF
-,TRBJ1-5,TRBV6-5,CASSYDRNQPQHF
-,TRBJ2-7,TRBV14,CASTPKHLAGGPYEQYF
-,TRBJ1-1,TRBV7-2,CASSLAVGLNTEAFF
-,TRBJ1-1,TRBV28,CASRTGFSYTEAFF
-,TRBJ2-1,TRBV7-8,CAVSHNEQFF
-,TRBJ2-5,TRBV29-1,CSVDRGQASWTQYF
once,TRBJ1-2,TRBV19,CASSIPGGADYGYTF
few,TRBJ2-3,TRBV7-3,CASSLTGTDTQYF
-,TRBJ2-3,TRBV12-3/TRBV12-4,CASSFSQRTDTQYF
few,TRBJ1-5,TRBV20-1,CSAVGHEPQHF
-,TRBJ1-3,TRBV7-9,CASSLTGPGNTIYF
-,TRBJ1-1,TRBV7-2,CASSLGANTEAFF
few,TRBJ1-1,TRBV11-3,CASSLNRVMNTEAFF
-,TRBJ2-7,TRBV7-8,CASSSRDRFYEQYF
-,TRBJ1-5,TRBV27,CASSFSGVGQPQHF
-,TRBJ1-2,TRBV19,CASRAIGGRDYGYTF
once,TRBJ1-3,TRBV20-1,CSAMIGTGNTIYF
few,TRBJ1-2,TRBV11-2,CASSHPAGYGYTF
-,TRBJ2-2,TRBV28,CASSPAPITVGELFF
-,TRBJ1-5,TRBV28,CASSLKGFFSNQPQHF
-,TRBJ2-5,TRBV6-1,CASRRQGGKETQYF
-,TRBJ2-2,TRBV7-8,CASSLARGPGTGELFF
-,TRBJ2-5,TRBV15,CATSRDLVETQYF
once,TRBJ2-7,TRBV4-2,CASSQDQGFSYEQYF
-,TRBJ1-5,TRBV11-2,CASSLGQGGQPQHF
-,TRBJ2-5,TRBV5-1,CASSSRDGSGVQYF
few,TRBJ1-6,TRBV7-9,CASSFPQGSNSPLHF
-,TRBJ1-2,TRBV11-2,CASSRDDVEDGYTF
-,TRBJ1-2,TRBV4-1,CASSQVGQGSGGYTF
-,TRBJ1-6,TRBV6-2/TRBV6-3,CASTDRTVRPLHF
few,TRBJ1-4,TRBV25-1,CASRLQGANEKLFF
few,TRBJ2-2,TRBV20-1,CSARDSGTNTGELFF